This T cell receptor beta chain is from a study of cytomegalovirus exposure and HLA in healthy donors. Points from the study as a whole: Immune exposure data for these donors was limited to CMV serostatus. CMV antigen specificity was confirmed in vitro for a few CMV-associated chains.

Donors were nominally healthy when sampled, though unrecorded immune exposures were likely. PCR was performed using 60 Vbeta and 13 Jbeta primers. Profiling relied on immunoSEQ multiplex PCR, and the TCRdb table lists in-frame clones only, not all of them. The sample includes 150,000 to 180,000 clones, 74% seen only once; the top ten take 2.1%. There are 18 residues in the CDR3. Worth noting for this clone: Antigen: not known. A junction boundary mismatches the germline segment, possibly from a read error.

The specimen was PBMCs. The source is a man aged 25-45 years in good health and CMV-seronegative. The chain employs TRBV5-7 and TRBJ1-5, with 12 bases identical to TRBD1. Being an ORF, TRBV5-7 has a function that is uncertain. The DNA for the CDR3 is TGTGCCAGCAGCCCCCGGGACAGGGGGCGACCCGGGTATCAGCCCCAGAATTTT. Amino acid sequence: CASSPRDRGRPGYQPQNF.